What follows are 32 T cell receptor beta chains derived from one specimen sequenced in a study of cytomegalovirus exposure and HLA in healthy donors. This PCR relied on a set of 60 Vbeta primers and 13 Jbeta primers. Repertoires were generated with immunoSEQ multiplex PCR, while TCRdb's copy carries only in-frame clones and drops some. The repertoire consists of about 120,000 clones, with more than 75% occurring once and the leading ten covering roughly 12%. The specimen was PBMCs. These receptors came from a woman aged 40 to 50 in good health and CMV-seropositive.

The chain employs TRBV18 and TRBJ2-7; 8 nucleotides agree with TRBD1. This CDR3 region has 15 residues. CDR1 is KGHSH, CDR2 LQKENI, per germline. Losses at the gene ends were 2 bases for V and 4 bases for J; bases not matched to a gene: 7. Written as DNA, the CDR3 is TGTGCCAGCTCACCAGCAGGGGGCCTAGGTTACGAGCAGTACTTC. Translating gives CASSPAGGLGYEQYF.

The chain uses TRBV10-2 and TRBJ1-5, with D maybe TRBD1 (6 bases). The germline gives CDR1 WSHSY, CDR2 SAAADI. V lost 6 bases, J lost 3 bases, and 12 bases lay in between. This CDR3 contains 14 residues. The CDR3 spells CASREGTHNQPQHF. The CDR3 DNA sequence: TGCGCCAGCAGGGAGGGGACACACAATCAGCCCCAGCATTTT.

The DNA of the CDR3 is TGTGCCAGCAGCTTTGGGACTGGAAGGCCAGATACGCAGTATTTT. Translation gives CASSFGTGRPDTQYF. The chain uses TRBV5-6 and TRBJ2-3; maybe TRBD2 (6 bases). The CDR3 is 15 amino acids. In germline, CDR1 is SGHDT, CDR2 YYEEEE. Trimming removed 2 bases from V and 4 bases from J, with 14 bases in between. The complete variable domain, with remaining parts taken from reference TRBV5-6 and TRBJ2-3, reads DAGVTQSPTHLIKTRGQQVTLRCSPKSGHDTVSWYQQALGQGPQFIFQYYEEEERQRGNFPDRFSGHQFPNYSSELNVNALLLGDSALYLCASSFGTGRPDTQYFGPGTRLTVL.

The genes are TRBV18 and TRBJ1-5; 11 positions agree with TRBD1. V shed 5 bases, J shed 4 bases, and the junction held 4 bases outside the gene matches. The germline CDR1 and CDR2 sequences are KGHSH and LQKENI. CDR3 length: 15 residues. Here the CDR3 DNA reads TGTGCCAGCTCAGCTGGGACAGGGGGGAATCAGCCCCAGCATTTT. This encodes CASSAGTGGNQPQHF.

In this sample, this clone turned up once. V and J are TRBV5-8 and TRBJ2-3; 9 nucleotides match TRBD1. CDR1 is SGHTS, CDR2 YDEGEE, per germline. With V trimmed by 4 bases and J by 3 bases, 6 bases remained unmatched. This CDR3 region has 15 residues. CDR3 loop: CASSRGQGWTDTQYF. The CDR3 bases are TGTGCCAGCAGCCGGGGACAGGGTTGGACAGATACGCAGTATTTT.

This clone occurred once. The gene calls are TRBV27 and TRBJ2-7, with 8 nucleotides matching TRBD1. The length of the CDR3 is 15 residues. The trim removed 6 bases at V and 2 bases at J, leaving 9 bases unmatched. Germline lookup yields CDR1 MNHEY and CDR2 SMNVEV (reference sequence). The CDR3 DNA follows: TGTGCCAGCAGCAGAGACCGGGACAGGCCCTACGAGCAGTACTTC. Translated, it gives CASSRDRDRPYEQYF.

The chain links TRBV9 to TRBJ1-1, with 12 bases identical to TRBD1. The CDR3 is 16 amino acids. V lost 2 bases and J lost 9; bases outside the gene matches: 11. From germline, CDR1 is SGDLS and CDR2 YYNGEE. CDR3 in DNA: TGTGCCAGCAGCGTTGGGACAGGGGGCGCGGGACCTCAAGCTTTCTTT. Its translation: CASSVGTGGAGPQAFF.

There are a few counts of this clone. J is TRBJ1-2 and V is TRBV7-2; D remains ambiguous. V lost 3 bases, J lost 4 bases, and 3 bases lay in between. CDR3 length: 11 amino acids. CDR1 and CDR2 from the germline V gene are SGHTA and FQGNSA. CDR3 in amino acids: CASSFGYGYTF. In nucleotides, the CDR3 is TGTGCCAGCAGCTTCGGCTATGGCTACACCTTC. Filled out from reference TRBV7-2 and TRBJ1-2, the complete variable domain reads GAGVSQSPSNKVTEKGKDVELRCDPISGHTALYWYRQSLGQGLEFLIYFQGNSAPDKSGLPSDRFSAERTGGSVSTLTIQRTQQEDSAVYLCASSFGYGYTFGSGTRLTVV.

V and J are TRBV30 and TRBJ2-1; 9 nucleotides agree with TRBD2. The V gene end was trimmed by 0 bases and the J gene end by 5 bases; junction bases not matched to a gene: 5. Germline V gives CDR1 GTSNPN, CDR2 SVGIG (reference sequence). CDR3 length: 15 amino acids. The CDR3 DNA reads TGTGCCTGGAGTGTCTGGATAGCGGGGGACAATGAGCAGTTCTTC. This encodes CAWSVWIAGDNEQFF.

This clone was seen only once. The V call is TRBV7-6, the J call TRBJ2-5; the D gene is possibly TRBD1 (6 bases). CDR1 and CDR2 from the germline V gene are SGHVS and FNYEAQ. The ends were cut back, 7 bases at V and 3 bases at J, with 15 bases in the middle. The CDR3 runs to 14 residues. The CDR3: CASKMGTGKETQYF. CDR3 nucleotide sequence: TGTGCCAGCAAAATGGGCACAGGGAAAGAGACCCAGTACTTC.

The V gene is TRBV7-9, the J gene TRBJ1-4; D ambiguous. Germline values: CDR1 SEHNR, CDR2 FQNEAQ (reference sequence). V dropped 4 bases and J dropped 0 bases, with 6 bases sitting between them. The CDR3 totals 14 residues. CDR3 amino acids: CASSWSATNEKLFF. CDR3 coding DNA: TGTGCCAGCAGCTGGAGCGCAACTAATGAAAAACTGTTTTTT.

The chain couples TRBV2 to TRBJ2-1; 10 bases are shared with TRBD1. Looked up from germline, CDR1 is SNHLY and CDR2 is FYNNEI. V dropped 10 bases and J dropped 6; count of bases not matched to a gene: 9. The CDR3 is 14 amino acids. The CDR3 sequence: CATDRDRGGNEQFF. The CDR3 bases are TGTGCCACGGACCGGGACAGGGGAGGCAATGAGCAGTTCTTC.

The chain recombines TRBV30 with TRBJ1-3, with no clear D. CDR1 and CDR2 (germline): GTSNPN, SVGIG (reference sequence). The CDR3 sequence is 14 residues long. Trimming shortened V by 1 base and J by 3 bases, and 10 bases separated the two germline ends. The CDR3 protein is CAWSGGVGGNTIYF. CDR3 nucleotide sequence: TGTGCCTGGAGTGGGGGAGTAGGTGGAAACACCATATATTTT.

This clone was observed a few times. This sequence joins TRBV6-1 and TRBJ2-5; 11 nucleotides match TRBD2. The CDR3 totals 15 residues. V dropped 7 bases and J dropped 3; count of bases not matched to a gene: 7. Per germline, CDR1 MNHNS and CDR2 SASEGT. This chain's CDR3 is CASISGGAGEETQYF. DNA of the CDR3: TGTGCCAGCATTAGCGGGGGGGCGGGAGAAGAGACCCAGTACTTC.

V usage is TRBV29-1 and J usage is TRBJ2-7, with 9 bases matching TRBD1. CDR1 is SQVTM and CDR2 is ANQGSEA in the germline V gene. With 2 bases clipped from V and 3 bases from J, the junction kept 11 bases outside the gene matches. This CDR3 is 16 amino acids long. The CDR3 sequence is CSVETVIRTGDYEQYF. CDR3 DNA sequence: TGCAGCGTTGAAACTGTAATTAGGACAGGGGACTACGAGCAGTACTTC.

The chain has TRBV15 and TRBJ2-4; 9 positions match TRBD1. The CDR3 covers 15 residues. Germline CDR1 reads LNHNV; CDR2 reads YYDKDF (reference sequence). Germline trimming cut 1 base from V and 7 bases from J; bases unmatched to any gene: 5. CDR3 residues: CATSRADRGDNIQYF. CDR3 bases: TGTGCCACCAGCAGAGCTGACAGGGGGGATAACATTCAGTACTTC. The whole variable domain, filled in from reference TRBV15 and TRBJ2-4, reads DAMVIQNPRYQVTQFGKPVTLSCSQTLNHNVMYWYQQKSSQAPKLLFHYYDKDFNNEADTPDNFQSRRPNTSFCFLDIRSPGLGDTAMYLCATSRADRGDNIQYFGAGTRLSVL.

This chain links TRBV5-1 with TRBJ2-7; a possible D gene is TRBD1 (6 bases). Germline V CDR1 and CDR2: SGHRS, YFSETQ. The V end was cut by 5 bases, the J end by 0 bases, with 12 bases between. This CDR3 is 14 amino acids long. For the CDR3, the DNA is TGCGCCAGCAGAAAAGACAGGAGCTCCTACGAGCAGTACTTC. Protein sequence: CASRKDRSSYEQYF.

This clone has just one count. V and J are TRBV5-5 and TRBJ1-1; TRBD1 matches at 7 bases. CDR1 SGHKS and CDR2 YYEKEE come from the germline V gene (reference sequence). The CDR3 sequence is 13 residues long. The V and J ends lost 3 bases and 6 bases, in that order; junction bases with no gene match: 5. For the CDR3, the DNA is TGTGCCAGCAGCTGGAACAGGGGCCCTGAAGCTTTCTTT. It specifies CASSWNRGPEAFF.

This clone has a single count. V usage is TRBV6-1 and J usage is TRBJ2-7; 8 bases align to TRBD2. The CDR3 has 12 amino acids. Germline CDR1 is MNHNS and CDR2 is SASEGT. With V trimmed by 6 bases and J by 6 bases, 4 bases remained unmatched. The DNA for the CDR3 is TGTGCCAGCAGCCGGACTAGCCTCGAGCAGTACTTC. This gives the protein CASSRTSLEQYF.

The rearrangement joins TRBV18 to TRBJ1-5; 9 bases map to TRBD1. CDR1 and CDR2 (germline): KGHSH, LQKENI. This CDR3 region has 14 residues. Trimming removed 4 bases from V and 5 bases from J; junction bases left unmatched: 3. CDR3 nucleotides: TGTGCCAGCTCACTTCGGACAGGGGATCAGCCCCAGCATTTT. This sequence encodes CASSLRTGDQPQHF.

The chain links TRBV5-1 to TRBJ2-7; 7 bases map to TRBD1. After removal of 0 bases from V and 2 bases from J, the junction contained 8 bases not matched to a gene. The CDR3 consists of 16 residues. Germline V gene sequence: CDR1 SGHRS, CDR2 YFSETQ. The CDR3 here is CASSLGGRTGPYEQYF. In nucleotides, the CDR3 is TGCGCCAGCAGCTTGGGTGGGCGGACAGGTCCCTACGAGCAGTACTTC. The full variable domain, rest sourced from reference TRBV5-1 and TRBJ2-7, is KAGVTQTPRYLIKTRGQQVTLSCSPISGHRSVSWYQQTPGQGLQFLFEYFSETQRNKGNFPGRFSGRQFSNSRSEMNVSTLELGDSALYLCASSLGGRTGPYEQYFGPGTRLTVT.

This clone has just a few counts. The J gene is TRBJ1-5, the V gene TRBV5-5; no definite D call. Germline V gene sequence: CDR1 SGHKS, CDR2 YYEKEE (reference sequence). With 6 bases removed from V and 2 bases from J, the gap between germline ends came to 9 bases. The CDR3 length is 13 residues. The CDR3 nucleotides are TGTGCCAGCAACGAGGGTGGCAATCAGCCCCAGCATTTT. This encodes CASNEGGNQPQHF.

The V gene is TRBV5-1, the J gene TRBJ2-1, with 11 bases identical to TRBD2. V shed 4 bases, J shed 9 bases, and the junction held 9 bases outside the gene matches. The CDR3 is made up of 15 amino acids. The germline CDR1 and CDR2 sequences are SGHRS and YFSETQ. CDR3 residues: CASSDPGLADGEQFF. In DNA form, the CDR3 reads TGCGCCAGCAGCGACCCGGGACTAGCGGATGGTGAGCAGTTCTTC.

This clone showed up just once. The chain carries TRBV7-6 and TRBJ1-5, with a possible D match to TRBD1 (5 bases). Germline V CDR1 and CDR2: SGHVS, FNYEAQ. Between the trimmed V and J ends, which lost 5 bases and 3 bases, there was a span of 11 bases. The CDR3 is made up of 14 amino acids. CDR3 nucleotide sequence: TGTGCCAGCAGCCTCGGGGGGACCAATCAGCCCCAGCATTTT. This codes for CASSLGGTNQPQHF. The whole variable domain, remainder taken from reference TRBV7-6 and TRBJ1-5, is GAGVSQSPRYKVTKRGQDVALRCDPISGHVSLYWYRQALGQGPEFLTYFNYEAQQDKSGLPNDRFSAERPEGSISTLTIQRTEQRDSAMYRCASSLGGTNQPQHFGDGTRLSIL.

The genes are TRBV20-1 and TRBJ1-1, with TRBD1 matching 7 bases. J lost 10 bases, V lost 5 bases, and 7 bases had no gene match. There are 11 residues in the CDR3. Germline CDR1 DFQATT, CDR2 SNEGSKA (reference sequence). The CDR3 DNA is TGCAGTGCTCAACAGGGGCGGCGAGCTTTCTTT. This gives the protein CSAQQGRRAFF.

A few counts support this clone. The CDR3: CASSRTGGSYNEQFF. DNA for the CDR3: TGCGCCAGCAGCCGGACAGGGGGCTCCTACAATGAGCAGTTCTTC. This chain links TRBV4-1 with TRBJ2-1, with TRBD1 matching over 10 bases. V gave up 4 bases and J gave up 0 bases; unmatched junction bases: 0. In germline, CDR1 is MGHRA, CDR2 YSYEKL. The CDR3 extends over 15 amino acids.

The J gene is TRBJ2-3, the V gene TRBV5-8; D may be TRBD1 (6 bases). The CDR3 extends over 15 amino acids. V gave up 4 bases and J gave up 6 bases, with 18 bases separating them. Germline V gene lookup returns CDR1 SGHTS and CDR2 YDEGEE. The CDR3 DNA follows: TGTGCCAGCAGCCGTGGACAGCTCGGGGCGGATACGCAGTATTTT. It is translated as CASSRGQLGADTQYF.

DNA of the CDR3: TGTGCTAGTGGTTTGGTCCAGGGAAGGGGGCAAGGTGAGCAGTACTTC. Its translation: CASGLVQGRGQGEQYF. This chain links TRBV12-5 with TRBJ2-7, with 7 positions matching TRBD1. Trimming at V came to 0 bases and at J to 7 bases, leaving 12 bases not matched to a gene. The CDR3 consists of 16 residues. Germline-derived CDR1 and CDR2 are LGHNT and FRNRAP.

This clone was seen more than once but under ten times. CDR3 sequence reads: CASSPQGRNGYTF. For the CDR3, the DNA is TGTGCCAGCAGTCCACAGGGGAGGAATGGCTACACCTTC. This sequence joins TRBV27 and TRBJ1-2; TRBD1 matches 7 bases. The CDR3 covers 13 residues. The V gene's germline CDR1 is MNHEY and CDR2 SMNVEV (reference sequence). V shed 5 bases and J 6 bases; nucleotides not matched to a gene: 6.

The V call is TRBV9, the J call TRBJ1-5; D unresolved. CDR1 and CDR2 from the germline V gene are SGDLS and YYNGEE. The CDR3 sequence is 12 residues long. With 7 bases removed from V and 7 bases from J, the gap between germline ends came to 12 bases. The CDR3 region is CASPELVQPQHF. CDR3 DNA sequence: TGTGCCAGCCCTGAGCTTGTCCAGCCCCAGCATTTT.

The chain is built from TRBV30 and TRBJ1-1; 7 bases agree with TRBD1. CDR1 is GTSNPN and CDR2 is SVGIG in the germline V gene (reference sequence). The junction had 12 bases not matched to a gene; V was cut back by 5 bases and J by 9 bases. The CDR3 consists of 13 residues. The DNA for the CDR3 is TGTGCCTGGGACTCGACAGGGAACCCCAAAGCTTTCTTT. This gives the protein CAWDSTGNPKAFF.

This chain uses TRBV6-6 with TRBJ2-1, with 12 bases that match TRBD1. Germline-derived CDR1 and CDR2 are MNHNY and SVGAGI (reference sequence). J gave up 7 bases and V 8 bases, and 9 bases lay outside the gene matches. The CDR3 totals 15 residues. The CDR3 coding sequence is TGTGCCAGCGAACCGGGACAGGGGGCGAGAAATGAGCAGTTCTTC. It yields the protein CASEPGQGARNEQFF.